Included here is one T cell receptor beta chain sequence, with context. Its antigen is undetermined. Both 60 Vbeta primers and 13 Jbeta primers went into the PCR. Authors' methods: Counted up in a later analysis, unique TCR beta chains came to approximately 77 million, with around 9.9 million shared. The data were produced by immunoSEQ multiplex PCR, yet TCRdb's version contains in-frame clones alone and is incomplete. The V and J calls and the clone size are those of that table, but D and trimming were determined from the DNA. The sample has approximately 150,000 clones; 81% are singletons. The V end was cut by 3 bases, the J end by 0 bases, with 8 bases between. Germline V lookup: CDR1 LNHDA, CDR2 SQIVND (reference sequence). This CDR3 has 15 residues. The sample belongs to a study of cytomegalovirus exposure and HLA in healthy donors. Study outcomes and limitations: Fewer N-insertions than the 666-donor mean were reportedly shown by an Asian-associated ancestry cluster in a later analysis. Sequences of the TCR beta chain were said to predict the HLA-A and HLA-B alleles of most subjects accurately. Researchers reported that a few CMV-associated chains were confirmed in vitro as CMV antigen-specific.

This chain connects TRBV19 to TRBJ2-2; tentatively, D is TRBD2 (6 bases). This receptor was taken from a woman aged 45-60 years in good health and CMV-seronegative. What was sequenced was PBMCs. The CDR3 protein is CASSIASANTGELFF. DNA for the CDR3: TGTGCCAGTAGTATCGCTAGCGCGAACACCGGGGAGCTGTTTTTT.